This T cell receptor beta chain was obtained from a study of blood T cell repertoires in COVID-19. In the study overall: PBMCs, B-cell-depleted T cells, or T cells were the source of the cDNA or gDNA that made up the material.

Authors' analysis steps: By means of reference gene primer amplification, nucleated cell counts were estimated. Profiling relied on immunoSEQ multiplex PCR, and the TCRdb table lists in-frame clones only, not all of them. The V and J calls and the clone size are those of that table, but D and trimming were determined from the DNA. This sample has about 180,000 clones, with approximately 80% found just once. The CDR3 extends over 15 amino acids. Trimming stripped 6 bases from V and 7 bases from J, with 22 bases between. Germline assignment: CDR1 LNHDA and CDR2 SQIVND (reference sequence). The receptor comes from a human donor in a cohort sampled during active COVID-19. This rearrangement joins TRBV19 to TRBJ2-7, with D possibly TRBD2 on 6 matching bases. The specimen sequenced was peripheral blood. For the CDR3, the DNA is TGTGCCAGTAGGGGATCGGGGACTCGCTCGGGGGAGCAGTACTTC. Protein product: CASRGSGTRSGEQYF. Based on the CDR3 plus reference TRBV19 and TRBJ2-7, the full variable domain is DGGITQSPKYLFRKEGQNVTLSCEQNLNHDAMYWYRQDPGQGLRLIYYSQIVNDFQKGDIAEGYSVSREKKESFPLTVTSAQKNPTAFYLCASRGSGTRSGEQYFGPGTRLTVT.